Sequencing of this T cell receptor (beta chain) was carried out in a study of early T cells in non-severe SARS-CoV-2 infection. This clonotype was observed at least ten times. TCRdb itself ran the 5' RACE reads through MiXCR, one entry per CDR3 protein. Of 48,000 or so distinct CDR3 sequences detected, about 12% appear once; the ten largest clones hold around 9.6%. The CDR3 contains 16 residues. Trimming removed 0 bases from V and 6 bases from J, with 16 bases in between. CDR1 is SGHRS and CDR2 is YFSETQ in the germline V gene. Sequences were obtained from whole blood. The clonotype was recovered from an adult who was a healthcare worker with PCR-confirmed SARS-CoV-2 infection or an uninfected control (not recorded which). The chain combines TRBV5-1 with TRBJ2-1; D tentatively fits TRBD1 or TRBD2 (5 bases each). CDR3 sequence (DNA): TGCGCCAGCAGCTTGGGAGGACCCCCAGGGAGCAATGAGCAGTTCTTC. Protein product: CASSLGGPPGSNEQFF. Complete variable domain (other parts from reference TRBV5-1 and TRBJ2-1): KAGVTQTPRYLIKTRGQQVTLSCSPISGHRSVSWYQQTPGQGLQFLFEYFSETQRNKGNFPGRFSGRQFSNSRSEMNVSTLELGDSALYLCASSLGGPPGSNEQFFGPGTRLTVL.